Each of the 30 T cell receptor beta chains below was sequenced from the same sample in a study of CD8 T cells in ankylosing spondylitis. TCRdb passed the 5' RACE reads through MiXCR, listing each CDR3 protein once. Of roughly 240,000 distinct CDR3 sequences in the sample, more than 25% were seen once. The sequenced material came from blood, either unsorted or a sorted T cell fraction (not recorded which). The receptors derive from a male donor with ankylosing spondylitis or in good health (not recorded which).

The CDR3: CSGAMLAGNEQFF. CDR3 DNA sequence: TGCAGCGGAGCCATGCTAGCGGGCAATGAGCAGTTCTTC. The chain couples TRBV20-1 to TRBJ2-1; 8 nucleotides align to TRBD2. Germline assignment: CDR1 DFQATT and CDR2 SNEGSKA (reference sequence). The CDR3 extends over 13 amino acids.

This clonotype was seen more than once but under ten times. The chain couples TRBV4-1 to TRBJ1-1; TRBD1 agrees at 7 bases. The V and J ends lost 5 bases and 7 bases, in that order; junction bases with no gene match: 16. Germline V gene data show CDR1 as MGHRA and CDR2 as YSYEKL. The CDR3 runs to 16 residues. CDR3 region: CASSGPGQRSTGEAFF. Written as DNA, the CDR3 is TGCGCCAGCAGCGGACCGGGACAGCGGTCCACTGGTGAAGCTTTCTTT.

This chain connects TRBV9 to TRBJ2-7; D unclear. Germline CDR1 and CDR2: SGDLS and YYNGEE. CDR3 length: 14 residues. V lost 4 bases and J 2 bases, leaving 13 bases between the germline ends. The CDR3 nucleotides read TGTGCCAGCAGCCCACCCGGGCTGACCTACGAGCAGTACTTC. Protein product: CASSPPGLTYEQYF.

This clonotype occurred a few times. V usage is TRBV5-1 and J usage is TRBJ2-1, with TRBD1 matching 7 bases. V shed 4 bases and J 2 bases; nucleotides not matched to a gene: 9. Per the germline V gene, CDR1 is SGHRS and CDR2 is YFSETQ. This CDR3 is built from 16 residues. The CDR3 DNA reads as TGCGCCAGCAGCGGATTACAGGGGAACGCCTACAATGAGCAGTTCTTC. Encoded protein: CASSGLQGNAYNEQFF.

V and J are TRBV7-9 and TRBJ2-4; 8 positions match TRBD1. This CDR3 is built from 16 residues. The germline V gene has CDR1 SEHNR and CDR2 FQNEAQ (reference sequence). V gave up 2 bases and J gave up 2 bases; unmatched junction bases: 5. CDR3 in amino acids: CASSLSTGGSKNIQYF. CDR3 nucleotide sequence: TGTGCCAGCAGCTTAAGTACAGGGGGTTCCAAAAACATTCAGTACTTC.

The chain combines TRBV20-1 with TRBJ2-3; D is perhaps TRBD1 (6 bases). The germline gives CDR1 DFQATT, CDR2 SNEGSKA (reference sequence). This CDR3 region has 15 residues. The V end was cut by 5 bases, the J end by 6 bases, with 21 bases between. Here the CDR3 reads CSAPLLGRGTDTQYF. The CDR3, as DNA: TGCAGTGCTCCTCTCTTGGGCAGGGGAACGGATACGCAGTATTTT.

J is TRBJ2-2 and V is TRBV18; D unresolved. Germline CDR1 KGHSH, CDR2 LQKENI. The V and J ends lost 3 bases and 1 base respectively, with 6 bases between them. The CDR3 length is 14 residues. In DNA, the CDR3 is TGTGCCAGCTCACCGGCCGGGAACACCGGGGAGCTGTTTTTT. Amino acids: CASSPAGNTGELFF.

CDR3 protein: CASSLRGAGFEQFF. In nucleotides, the CDR3 is TGTGCCAGCAGCTTGCGGGGGGCCGGCTTTGAGCAGTTCTTC. The chain has TRBV13 and TRBJ2-1; 8 nucleotides align to TRBD2. Germline CDR1 PRHDT, CDR2 FYEKMQ (reference sequence). V lost 3 bases and J lost 9; bases outside the gene matches: 7. The CDR3 has 14 amino acids.

This rearrangement joins TRBV12-3 or TRBV12-4 to TRBJ1-1; the D gene is possibly TRBD1 (5 bases). Trimming cost V 3 bases and J 4 bases, with 12 bases left between them. The CDR3 loop spans 14 amino acids. CDR3 sequence (DNA): TGTGCCAGCAGTTTGAGGGGTATCGGCACTGAAGCTTTCTTT. Protein product: CASSLRGIGTEAFF.

This clonotype was seen a handful of times. The rearrangement joins TRBV5-5 to TRBJ1-1; D remains unclear. CDR1 and CDR2 from the germline V gene are SGHKS and YYEKEE (reference sequence). This CDR3 is built from 13 residues. The ends were cut back, 5 bases at V and 1 base at J, with 9 bases in the middle. CDR3 coding DNA: TGTGCCAGCAGTCCACACCAGAACACTGAAGCTTTCTTT. As protein: CASSPHQNTEAFF.

This clonotype was counted a few times. The chain joins TRBV12-3 or TRBV12-4 to TRBJ2-6; the D gene is possibly TRBD2 (6 bases). V lost 3 bases and J lost 3, with 6 bases in between. The CDR3 length is 14 residues. The chain's CDR3 is CASSLGGGANVLTF. CDR3 sequence (DNA): TGTGCCAGCAGTTTGGGGGGTGGGGCCAACGTCCTGACTTTC.

The chain links TRBV20-1 to TRBJ2-1; D ambiguous. CDR3 size: 10 residues. The germline CDR1 and CDR2 sequences are DFQATT and SNEGSKA (reference sequence). V lost 6 bases to trimming and J lost 8 bases, with 8 bases between them. This chain's CDR3 is CSAKSYEQFF. The CDR3 nucleotides read TGCAGTGCGAAGTCCTATGAGCAGTTCTTC.

Only a few counts were recorded for this clonotype. The chain links TRBV12-3 or TRBV12-4 to TRBJ2-3; D gene ambiguous. V lost 3 bases and J lost 6, with 7 bases in between. The CDR3 totals 12 residues. The CDR3: CASSFTPDTQYF. The CDR3 DNA is TGTGCCAGCAGTTTTACCCCCGATACGCAGTATTTT.

The CDR3 loop reads CSARDPGSPGTEAFF. The CDR3 DNA follows: TGCAGTGCTAGAGATCCGGGCTCCCCGGGCACTGAAGCTTTCTTT. J is TRBJ1-1 and V is TRBV20-1; D is undetermined. Germline-derived CDR1 and CDR2 are DFQATT and SNEGSKA (reference sequence). The CDR3 has 15 amino acids. The V gene lost 0 bases and the J gene lost 4 bases, with 15 bases spanning the gap.

The rearrangement links TRBV9 to TRBJ1-5; possible D gene TRBD1, 6 bases. This CDR3 region has 14 residues. Germline values: CDR1 SGDLS, CDR2 YYNGEE. V dropped 4 bases and J dropped 5 bases, with 13 bases sitting between them. The CDR3 loop is CASSSGGGHQPQHF. The CDR3, as DNA: TGTGCCAGCAGCTCCGGTGGGGGCCATCAGCCCCAGCATTTT.

This clonotype was observed many times. This rearrangement joins TRBV6-1 to TRBJ2-7; either TRBD1 or TRBD2 may supply D (5 bases each). This CDR3 has 15 amino acids. With 0 bases removed from V and 3 bases from J, the gap between germline ends came to 12 bases. The germline V gene encodes CDR1 MNHNS and CDR2 SASEGT. DNA for the CDR3: TGTGCCAGCAGTGAAGCGCCATGGGGGATCTACGAGCAGTACTTC. The encoded protein is CASSEAPWGIYEQYF.

At least ten counts were recorded for this clonotype. V is TRBV20-1 and J is TRBJ2-3; the match to TRBD2 covers 9 bases. The CDR3 covers 16 residues. The V and J ends lost 5 bases and 2 bases, in that order; junction bases with no gene match: 11. Germline V gene sequence: CDR1 DFQATT, CDR2 SNEGSKA (reference sequence). CDR3 coding DNA: TGCAGTGCTCTCCGTGGGCTAGCGGGGCCCACAGATACGCAGTATTTT. Translation: CSALRGLAGPTDTQYF.

The V gene is TRBV9, the J gene TRBJ2-7; possibly TRBD1 for D (6 bases). The CDR3 totals 16 residues. Germline V lookup: CDR1 SGDLS, CDR2 YYNGEE. Trimming removed 0 bases from V and 0 bases from J, with 13 bases in between. The CDR3 region is CASSVGDIGVSYEQYF. Written as DNA, the CDR3 is TGTGCCAGCAGCGTAGGGGACATCGGGGTCTCCTACGAGCAGTACTTC.

The genes are TRBV12-3 or TRBV12-4 and TRBJ2-2, with D perhaps TRBD1 (5 bases). The CDR3 is 13 amino acids. Trimming pared 5 bases from V and 7 bases from J, leaving 11 bases between. The CDR3 region has the DNA TGTGCCAGCAGTGCCCAACAGGTCGGGGAGCTGTTTTTT. This codes for CASSAQQVGELFF.

This clonotype was counted at least ten times. This chain joins TRBV15 and TRBJ2-1, with D maybe TRBD1 (6 bases). Trimming left V 7 bases short and J 3 bases short, with 10 bases between. The CDR3 totals 13 residues. Germline V gene sequence: CDR1 LNHNV, CDR2 YYDKDF (reference sequence). In DNA, the CDR3 is TGTGCCACCACCCTGGGACACTACAATGAGCAGTTCTTC. Protein: CATTLGHYNEQFF.

The chain employs TRBV28 and TRBJ2-1; a weak D match, TRBD1 (5 bases). The length of the CDR3 is 13 residues. Trimming took 3 bases from V and 8 from J, leaving 11 bases between them. Germline-derived CDR1 and CDR2 are MDHEN and SYDVKM. Written as DNA, the CDR3 is TGTGCCAGCAGTTTTATAAGGGGCGATGAGCAGTTCTTC. Encoded protein: CASSFIRGDEQFF.

CDR3 loop: CSVLQGGKNIQYF. The CDR3 region has the DNA TGCAGCGTACTACAGGGGGGGAAAAACATTCAGTACTTC. The chain is built from TRBV29-1 and TRBJ2-4; TRBD1 might be the D (8 bases). Deletions cut 6 bases from V and 4 bases from J, with 13 bases between. CDR1 and CDR2 from the germline V gene are SQVTM and ANQGSEA. The CDR3 is 13 residues long.

The gene calls are TRBV9 and TRBJ2-1; 7 bases map to TRBD1. Germline V gene sequence: CDR1 SGDLS, CDR2 YYNGEE. With V trimmed by 3 bases and J by 5 bases, 11 bases remained unmatched. The CDR3 totals 16 residues. The DNA of the CDR3 is TGTGCCAGCAGCGCACCCCTTGAGGGGGCCGACAATGAGCAGTTCTTC. As protein: CASSAPLEGADNEQFF.

The chain employs TRBV3-1 and TRBJ2-5; no definite D call. Germline loops: CDR1 LGHDT, CDR2 YNNKEL (reference sequence). The CDR3 has 13 amino acids. V shed 4 bases and J shed 0 bases, with 6 bases lying between them. In DNA form, the CDR3 reads TGTGCCAGCAGCCGGGTAAACCAAGAGACCCAGTACTTC. This codes for CASSRVNQETQYF.

This clonotype has a handful of counts. The CDR3 reads CASSPSGPWNEQFF. DNA of the CDR3: TGTGCCAGCAGTCCATCTGGACCGTGGAATGAGCAGTTCTTC. The chain couples TRBV27 to TRBJ2-1; no clear D gene. Germline V gives CDR1 MNHEY, CDR2 SMNVEV (reference sequence). The V end was cut by 5 bases, the J end by 7 bases, with 15 bases between. The CDR3 totals 14 residues.

In this sample, this clonotype turned up a few times. The CDR3 is CSARDKGLAGAYEQYF. CDR3 coding DNA: TGCAGTGCTAGAGATAAAGGGCTAGCGGGGGCTTACGAGCAGTACTTC. The genes are TRBV20-1 and TRBJ2-7, with 10 bases lining up with TRBD2. Germline CDR1 reads DFQATT; CDR2 reads SNEGSKA (reference sequence). V shed 0 bases, J shed 4 bases, and the junction held 9 bases outside the gene matches. There are 16 residues in the CDR3.

In this sample, this clonotype turned up a few times. This chain links TRBV10-3 with TRBJ2-3; 12 bases align to TRBD2. The CDR3 is made up of 15 amino acids. Germline lookup yields CDR1 ENHRY and CDR2 SYGVKD. V trimming: 10 bases; J trimming: 4 bases; junction bases outside the gene matches: 9. Here the CDR3 reads CATRLAGASADTQYF. In DNA form, the CDR3 reads TGTGCCACCCGACTAGCGGGGGCCTCTGCAGATACGCAGTATTTT.

J is TRBJ1-2 and V is TRBV12-3 or TRBV12-4, with D tentatively TRBD1 (6 bases). The CDR3 consists of 15 residues. V was shortened by 3 bases and J by 0 bases, with 11 bases between the two germline ends. The DNA for the CDR3 is TGTGCCAGCAGTTTGACAGGATTAGCTAACTATGGCTACACCTTC. Its protein is CASSLTGLANYGYTF.

This clonotype was observed a handful of times. The V call is TRBV20-1, the J call TRBJ2-1; either TRBD1 or TRBD2 may supply D (6 bases each). The germline CDR1 and CDR2 sequences are DFQATT and SNEGSKA (reference sequence). The V gene lost 3 bases and the J gene lost 6 bases, with 12 bases spanning the gap. This CDR3 is 13 amino acids long. The CDR3 sequence: CSARVGGINEQFF. Written as DNA, the CDR3 is TGCAGTGCTAGGGTAGGGGGGATCAATGAGCAGTTCTTC.

This clonotype showed up just once. This chain connects TRBV20-1 to TRBJ1-3; 7 bases map to TRBD1. Germline V gene data show CDR1 as DFQATT and CDR2 as SNEGSKA (reference sequence). The CDR3 sequence is 13 residues long. The CDR3 DNA reads as TGCAGCGCTCAGGGCAGGGGGGAAAACACCATATATTTT. Protein sequence: CSAQGRGENTIYF.